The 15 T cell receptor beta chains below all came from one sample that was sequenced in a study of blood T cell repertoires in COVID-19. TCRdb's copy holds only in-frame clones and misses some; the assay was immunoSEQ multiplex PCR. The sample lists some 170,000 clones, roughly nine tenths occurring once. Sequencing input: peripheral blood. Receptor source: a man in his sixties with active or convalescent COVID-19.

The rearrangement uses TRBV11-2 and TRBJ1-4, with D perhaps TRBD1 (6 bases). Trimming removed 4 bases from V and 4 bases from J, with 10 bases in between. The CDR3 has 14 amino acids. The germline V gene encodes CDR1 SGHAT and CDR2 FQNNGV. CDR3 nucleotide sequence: TGTGCCAGCAGCTCCCAGGGGATTAATGAAAAACTGTTTTTT. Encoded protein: CASSSQGINEKLFF.

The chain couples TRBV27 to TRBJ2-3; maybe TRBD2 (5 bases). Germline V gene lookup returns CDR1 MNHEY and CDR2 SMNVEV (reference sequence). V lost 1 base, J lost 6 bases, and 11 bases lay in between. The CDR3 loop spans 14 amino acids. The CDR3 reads CASSLYPPGDTQYF. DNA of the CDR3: TGTGCCAGCAGTTTATACCCACCGGGGGATACGCAGTATTTT.

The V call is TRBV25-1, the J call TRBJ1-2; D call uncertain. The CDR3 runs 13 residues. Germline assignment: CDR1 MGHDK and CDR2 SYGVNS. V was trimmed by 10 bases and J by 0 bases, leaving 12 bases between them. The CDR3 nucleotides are TGTGCCACCTCCTCCGGGACTAACTATGGCTACACCTTC. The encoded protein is CATSSGTNYGYTF.

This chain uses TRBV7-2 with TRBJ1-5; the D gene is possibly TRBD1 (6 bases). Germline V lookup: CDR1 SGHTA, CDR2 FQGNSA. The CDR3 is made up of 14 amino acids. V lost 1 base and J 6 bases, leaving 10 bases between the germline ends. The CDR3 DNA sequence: TGTGCCAGCAGCTTAGATAGAGGGGGTCAGCCCCAGCATTTT. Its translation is CASSLDRGGQPQHF.

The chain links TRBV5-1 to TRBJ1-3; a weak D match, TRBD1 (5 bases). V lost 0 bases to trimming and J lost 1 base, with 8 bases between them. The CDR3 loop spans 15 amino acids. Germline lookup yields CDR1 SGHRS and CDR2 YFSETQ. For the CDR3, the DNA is TGCGCCAGCAGCTTGGAAGGGGATTCTGGAAACACCATATATTTT. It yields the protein CASSLEGDSGNTIYF.

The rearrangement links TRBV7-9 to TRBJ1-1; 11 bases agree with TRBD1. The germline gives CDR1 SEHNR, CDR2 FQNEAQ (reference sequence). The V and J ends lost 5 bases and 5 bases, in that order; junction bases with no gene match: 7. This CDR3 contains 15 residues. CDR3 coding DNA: TGTGCCAGCAGCCTACGGACAGGGGGCAAAACTGAAGCTTTCTTT. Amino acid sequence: CASSLRTGGKTEAFF.

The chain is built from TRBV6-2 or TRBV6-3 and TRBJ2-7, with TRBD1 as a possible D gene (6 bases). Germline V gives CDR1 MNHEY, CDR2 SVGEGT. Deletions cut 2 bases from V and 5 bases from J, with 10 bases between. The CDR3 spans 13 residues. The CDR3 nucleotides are TGTGCCAGCAGTTACGGGACATTGGACGAGCAGTACTTC. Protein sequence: CASSYGTLDEQYF.

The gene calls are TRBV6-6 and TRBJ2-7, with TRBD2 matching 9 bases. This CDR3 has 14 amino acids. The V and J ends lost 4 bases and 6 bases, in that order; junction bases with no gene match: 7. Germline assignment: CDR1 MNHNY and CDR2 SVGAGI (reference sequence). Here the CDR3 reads CASSLVAGESEQYF. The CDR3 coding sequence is TGTGCCAGCAGTTTAGTAGCGGGAGAAAGCGAGCAGTACTTC.

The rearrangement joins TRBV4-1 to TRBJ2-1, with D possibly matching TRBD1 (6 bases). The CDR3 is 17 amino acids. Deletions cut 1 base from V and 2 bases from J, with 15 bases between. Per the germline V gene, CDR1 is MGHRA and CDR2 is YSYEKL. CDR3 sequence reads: CASSQAVDSNAYNEQFF. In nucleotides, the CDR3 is TGCGCCAGCAGCCAAGCAGTGGACAGCAATGCCTACAATGAGCAGTTCTTC.

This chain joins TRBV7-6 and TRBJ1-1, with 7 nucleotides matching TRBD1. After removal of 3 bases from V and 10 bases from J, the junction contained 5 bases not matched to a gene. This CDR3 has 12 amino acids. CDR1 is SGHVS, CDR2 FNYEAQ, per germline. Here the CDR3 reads CASSLQTGRAFF. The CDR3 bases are TGTGCCAGCAGCTTGCAGACAGGGAGAGCTTTCTTT.

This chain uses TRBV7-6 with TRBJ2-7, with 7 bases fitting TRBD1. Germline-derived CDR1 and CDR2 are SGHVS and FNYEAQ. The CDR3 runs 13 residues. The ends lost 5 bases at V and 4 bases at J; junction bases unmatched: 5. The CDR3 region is CASSPGQRYEQYF. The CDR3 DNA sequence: TGTGCCAGCAGCCCGGGACAGAGGTACGAGCAGTACTTC.

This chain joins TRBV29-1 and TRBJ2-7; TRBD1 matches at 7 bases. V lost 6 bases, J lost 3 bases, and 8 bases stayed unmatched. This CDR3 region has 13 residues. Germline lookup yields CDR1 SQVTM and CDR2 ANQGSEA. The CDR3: CSVTGAVNYEQYF. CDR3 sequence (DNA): TGCAGCGTAACAGGGGCCGTTAACTACGAGCAGTACTTC.

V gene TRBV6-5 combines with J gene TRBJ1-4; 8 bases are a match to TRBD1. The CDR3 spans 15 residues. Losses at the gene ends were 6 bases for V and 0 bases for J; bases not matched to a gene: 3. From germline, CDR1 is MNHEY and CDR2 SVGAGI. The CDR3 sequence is CASSQQGATNEKLFF. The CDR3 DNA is TGTGCCAGCAGCCAACAGGGGGCAACTAATGAAAAACTGTTTTTT.

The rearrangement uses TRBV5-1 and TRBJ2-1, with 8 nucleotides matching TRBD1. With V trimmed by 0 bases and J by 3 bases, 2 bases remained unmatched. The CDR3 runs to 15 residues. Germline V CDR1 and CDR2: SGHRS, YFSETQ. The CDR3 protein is CASSLEQGVYNEQFF. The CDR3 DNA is TGCGCCAGCAGCTTGGAACAGGGGGTCTACAATGAGCAGTTCTTC.

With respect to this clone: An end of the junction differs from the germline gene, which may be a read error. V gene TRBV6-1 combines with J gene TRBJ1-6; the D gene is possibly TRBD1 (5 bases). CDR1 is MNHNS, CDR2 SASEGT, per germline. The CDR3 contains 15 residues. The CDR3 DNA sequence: TGTGCCAGCAGAGAAGGGCAGGGAGGGAATTCACCCCTCCACTTT. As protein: CASREGQGGNSPLHF.